This T cell receptor (beta chain) was documented in a study of blood T cells in healthy people across ages. In the study overall: The capture of about one barcoded beta molecule per two T cells was achieved by template switching. Overall study findings and caveats: Both higher diversity and more naive CD4+ cells marked long-lived donors when set against aged donors.

The authors drew about 10 milliliters of peripheral blood from each donor. Isolation of PBMCs gave at least 6 million cells per sample. In this sample, this clonotype turned up a few times. Its antigen remains unidentified. This CDR3 contains 15 residues. Germline V lookup: CDR1 SGHTA, CDR2 FQGNSA. Trimming took off 0 bases at V and 5 bases at J, with 11 bases between the two ends. Using a J-beta primer mix together with a sample-barcoded 5' primer, a second PCR was run for roughly 7 to 11 cycles. TCRdb re-derived calls from the 5' RACE reads in MiXCR, one entry per CDR3 protein. In the table there are hundreds of thousands of distinct CDR3 sequences, 45% to 70% of which are singletons.

This receptor was taken from a man aged 35-49 years in good health. This chain joins TRBV7-2 and TRBJ2-1, with D perhaps TRBD2 (5 bases). The specimen was blood. Here the CDR3 reads CASSLALRVNNEQFF. In DNA form, the CDR3 reads TGTGCCAGCAGCTTAGCTTTGCGGGTAAACAATGAGCAGTTCTTC.